The T cell receptor beta chain described here comes from a study of T cell responses to AZD1222 COVID-19 vaccine. The protocol was immunoSEQ multiplex PCR, while the TCRdb copy is restricted to in-frame clones and leaves out a portion. The sample contains roughly 130,000 clones, roughly 90% of which appear only once. Study-wide results and limits: Compared with day 0, the breadth and depth of the Spike-specific TCR repertoire rose significantly after two doses of AZD1222. Repertoire samples came only from after the peak T cell response. Dominant CD4 TCR responses targeted spike regions 160-218 and 743-854. Donors skewed white British and female; clonal diversity was possibly underestimated.

Concerning this clone: Its matching antigen is unknown.

Losses at the gene ends were 9 bases for V and 4 bases for J; bases not matched to a gene: 17. CDR1 and CDR2 from the germline V gene are LGHNA and YNFKEQ. The CDR3 extends over 17 amino acids. This chain joins TRBV4-2 and TRBJ1-2, with 10 bases identical to TRBD1. The sequencing here drew on peripheral blood, taken on day 0 of AZD1222 vaccination. The source is an adult in good health. The CDR3: CARRGQGDSPTPYGYTF. The DNA of the CDR3 is TGTGCCAGGCGAGGACAGGGGGACTCCCCGACCCCCTATGGCTACACCTTC.